The rows below give T cell receptor beta chains drawn from one sample of a study of T-cell reconstitution after alpha-beta-depleted transplantation in children. TCRdb used MiXCR to reprocess the PCR reads, holding one entry per CDR3 protein. The table shows 600,000 to 700,000 distinct CDR3 sequences, with under 15% occurring only once. The sample in question was PBMCs, obtained before TCRalphabeta/CD19-depleted stem cell transplant. The receptors shown here come from a girl aged 2 to 10 with congenital amegakaryocytic thrombocytopenia, due to receive a stem cell transplant. The CDR3 runs from the conserved cysteine through the conserved F or W. A D gene is named only where the DNA matches it firmly. The size of a clone is reported for some rows only, either as once, few or many, or as a class for expanded clones.

v_gene	abundance	d_gene	j_gene	CDR3nt	CDR3aa
TRBV20-1	many	-	TRBJ1-1	TGCAGTGCCGGAAAGGGACGGAACACTGAAGCTTTCTTT	CSAGKGRNTEAFF
TRBV2	-	TRBD1	TRBJ2-5	TGTGCCAGCACCCTACCGAGGACAGGGGGCAGTGAGACCCAGTACTTC	CASTLPRTGGSETQYF
TRBV20-1	many	TRBD2	TRBJ2-3	TGCAGTGCTAGAGCGGGAGGCACCACAGATACGCAGTATTTT	CSARAGGTTDTQYF
TRBV12-3/TRBV12-4	many	TRBD2	TRBJ2-1	TGTGCCAGCAGTCTCAGCGGGAGAGTGGGTAATGAGCAGTTCTTC	CASSLSGRVGNEQFF
TRBV9	-	-	TRBJ1-3	TGTGCCAGCAGCATAGACTTGAGCTCTGGAAACACCATATATTTT	CASSIDLSSGNTIYF
TRBV3-1	-	TRBD1	TRBJ2-7	TGTGCCAGCAGCCAGCCCGGGACAGCCGAGCAGTACTTC	CASSQPGTAEQYF
TRBV5-1	many	TRBD2	TRBJ2-7	TGCGCCAGCTCGAGCGGACTAGCTAGGACCTACGAGCAGTACTTC	CASSSGLARTYEQYF
TRBV5-1	many	TRBD1	TRBJ2-1	TGCGCCAGCAGCTTGGCCGGACAGGCTAACAATGAGCAGTTCTTC	CASSLAGQANNEQFF
TRBV12-3/TRBV12-4	-	-	TRBJ2-1	TGTGCCAGCACCAGAACGGAATATGAGCAGTTCTTC	CASTRTEYEQFF
TRBV12-5	-	TRBD2	TRBJ2-7	TGTGCTAGTGGTCAGGAGTGGCGGGAGGGCTCCTACGAGCAGTACTTC	CASGQEWREGSYEQYF
TRBV7-2	-	TRBD2	TRBJ2-1	TGTGCCAGCAGCCAAAACACCGCGGGAGCCGGTGAGCAGTTCTTC	CASSQNTAGAGEQFF
TRBV20-1	many	TRBD2	TRBJ2-3	TGCAGTGCTCTGAAAAGTCGGGAGGGCCCGCAGTATTTT	CSALKSREGPQYF
TRBV10-3	many	-	TRBJ2-1	TGTGCCGTCTCGGGCAGGGACATATACAATGAGCAGTTCTTC	CAVSGRDIYNEQFF
TRBV5-6	many	-	TRBJ2-6	TGTGCCAGCAGCACTGGACGAAACTCTGGGGCCAACGTCCTGACTTTC	CASSTGRNSGANVLTF
TRBV20-1	many	-	TRBJ1-2	TGCAGTGCTGAGCGGGTCGGTTTCTATGGCTACACCTTC	CSAERVGFYGYTF
TRBV19	few	-	TRBJ1-6	TGTGCCAGTAGTACCGGATTGGGGCGGAATTCACCCCTCCACTTT	CASSTGLGRNSPLHF
TRBV6-6	few	-	TRBJ1-4	TGTGCCACCGGGCAGGAAAAACTGTTTTTT	CATGQEKLFF
TRBV20-1	-	TRBD2	TRBJ2-3	TGCAGTGCTAGAATCGGAGCGGGAGTCGCGTATACGCAGTATTTT	CSARIGAGVAYTQYF
TRBV7-6	-	TRBD2	TRBJ2-7	TGTGCCAGCAGCTTAGCGTCGGCTAGCGGGAGTATTGAGCAGTACTTC	CASSLASASGSIEQYF
TRBV5-5	few	-	TRBJ2-3	TGTGCCAGCAGTTGGGACCCTCTTAGCACAGATACGCAGTATTTT	CASSWDPLSTDTQYF
TRBV20-1	-	-	TRBJ1-6	TGCAGTGCGGTGAGCGTGGGGGTATCCCTCCACTTT	CSAVSVGVSLHF
TRBV12-3/TRBV12-4	many	TRBD1	TRBJ1-2	TGTGCCAGCAGTCCATATACGACAGGGAATGGCTACACCTTC	CASSPYTTGNGYTF
TRBV10-3	few	TRBD2	TRBJ2-1	TGTGCCGTCCTAGCGGGCGTTAGGAATGAGCAGTTCTTC	CAVLAGVRNEQFF
TRBV3-1	many	-	TRBJ2-7	TGTGCCAGCAGCCCCAATTTCGAGGGAACCTACGAGCAGTACTTC	CASSPNFEGTYEQYF
TRBV4-1	-	TRBD2	TRBJ2-7	TGCGCCAGCAGCCCAACGCGGGAGGAGAATTATGGGTCCTACGAGCAGTACTTC	CASSPTREENYGSYEQYF
TRBV7-6	-	TRBD1	TRBJ2-7	TGTGCCAGCAGCCCCCCCGGGACAGGGCACGAGCAGTACTTC	CASSPPGTGHEQYF
TRBV20-1	-	-	TRBJ2-1	TGCAGTGCTAGGATGATCCTATACAATGAGCAGTTCTTC	CSARMILYNEQFF
TRBV3-1	-	-	TRBJ2-1	TGTGCCAGCAGCCAGCTACTAGCCCGGTACAATGAGCAGTTCTTC	CASSQLLARYNEQFF
TRBV28	many	-	TRBJ2-7	TGTGCCAGCAGTTTTAAGTTACAAGCGGTCCATTCCTACGAGCAGTACTTC	CASSFKLQAVHSYEQYF
TRBV7-9	-	-	TRBJ2-6	TGTGCCAGCAGCATGACTGGGGCCAACGTCCTGACTTTC	CASSMTGANVLTF
TRBV7-2	many	TRBD1	TRBJ1-1	TGTGCCAGCAGCTTCGTCGGAGGGACAGGGCTTGCTTTCTTT	CASSFVGGTGLAFF
TRBV5-1	-	TRBD2	TRBJ2-2	TGCGCCAGCAGCTTGGCCGGGCGGGAGAGCGGGGAGCTGTTTTTT	CASSLAGRESGELFF
TRBV29-1	many	TRBD2	TRBJ2-2	TGCAGCGTTGAAGGACTAGCGGGAACCGGGGAGCTGTTTTTT	CSVEGLAGTGELFF
TRBV11-2	-	TRBD2	TRBJ2-3	TGTGCCACCAGCTGGGAGGGAACAGATACGCAGTATTTT	CATSWEGTDTQYF
TRBV7-9	many	-	TRBJ2-1	TGTGCCAGCAGCTTGGGGACTTCATACAATGAGCAGTTCTTC	CASSLGTSYNEQFF
TRBV20-1	-	-	TRBJ2-1	TGCAGTGCTAGACCCGCGTTGAGCGGTCCCTACAATGAGCAGTTCTTC	CSARPALSGPYNEQFF
TRBV19	few	-	TRBJ1-1	TGTGCCAGTACCCAACCCCGAGGGAGGGAGAACACTGAAGCTTTCTTT	CASTQPRGRENTEAFF
TRBV20-1	many	TRBD1	TRBJ1-5	TGCAGTGCTAGAGATCCGGCCAGGGGGCGCATTCAGCCCCAGCATTTT	CSARDPARGRIQPQHF